The next 30 T cell receptor beta chains were all read from a single sample in a study of shared T cell receptors in the human thymus. Sequenced by immunoSEQ multiplex PCR; TCRdb stores in-frame clones only, minus some. The sample contains under 850,000 clones, 85% to 90% of which appear only once. This same sample was also part of a study on human thymus T cells.

Sequencing input: thymocytes. Receptors were obtained from a boy under two years old with a congenital heart defect.

The CDR3, as DNA: TGTGCCAGCAGTTACATAGGAGGAGATGGAAACACCATATATTTT. Translated, it gives CASSYIGGDGNTIYF. The chain uses TRBV6-5 and TRBJ1-3; D uncertain. This CDR3 region has 15 residues. Trimming removed 2 bases at V and 3 bases at J, with 11 bases between. Per germline, CDR1 MNHEY and CDR2 SVGAGI.

The V and J genes are TRBV11-2 and TRBJ2-3, with D possibly being TRBD1 (6 bases). Trimming removed 6 bases at V and 4 bases at J, with 17 bases between. The CDR3 consists of 15 residues. CDR1 and CDR2 from the germline V gene are SGHAT and FQNNGV. CDR3 nucleotides: TGTGCCAGCAGTATCCAGGGGCTTGACCCAGATACGCAGTATTTT. The encoded protein is CASSIQGLDPDTQYF.

The chain combines TRBV4-1 with TRBJ2-1; 7 bases are shared with TRBD2. This CDR3 has 13 residues. The trim removed 1 base at V and 6 bases at J, leaving 0 bases unmatched. The germline V gene encodes CDR1 MGHRA and CDR2 YSYEKL. The CDR3 here is CASSQGGGNEQFF. The CDR3 bases are TGCGCCAGCAGCCAAGGGGGGGGCAATGAGCAGTTCTTC.

The V call is TRBV5-4, the J call TRBJ1-2, with D unclear. Germline CDR1 SGHNT, CDR2 YYREEE (reference sequence). CDR3 length: 15 residues. Trimming removed 2 bases from V and 3 bases from J, with 14 bases in between. This CDR3 reads CASSFPGESDYGYTF. CDR3 sequence (DNA): TGTGCCAGCAGCTTTCCCGGGGAATCGGACTATGGCTACACCTTC. The variable domain in full, with the rest retrieved from reference TRBV5-4 and TRBJ1-2, is ETGVTQSPTHLIKTRGQQVTLRCSSQSGHNTVSWYQQALGQGPQFIFQYYREEENGRGNFPPRFSGLQFPNYSSELNVNALELDDSALYLCASSFPGESDYGYTFGSGTRLTVV.

The chain uses TRBV7-8 and TRBJ2-3, with a tentative D call TRBD2 (5 bases). The CDR3 spans 18 residues. Germline V gene data show CDR1 as SGHVS and CDR2 as FQNEAQ. Deletions cut 1 base from V and 4 bases from J, with 21 bases between. The CDR3 DNA reads as TGTGCCAGCAGCTTAGTTTCGCGAAGAATCCTCGGGGCAGATACGCAGTATTTT. This sequence encodes CASSLVSRRILGADTQYF.

The rearrangement joins TRBV28 to TRBJ2-7; 9 bases line up with TRBD1. There are 14 residues in the CDR3. The ends lost 6 bases at V and 5 bases at J; junction bases unmatched: 8. Per germline, CDR1 MDHEN and CDR2 SYDVKM. CDR3 sequence: CASSRGQGFDEQYF. The CDR3 DNA reads as TGTGCCAGCAGCCGAGGACAGGGGTTCGACGAGCAGTACTTC. The full variable domain, in which reference TRBV28 and TRBJ2-7 provide the parts outside the CDR3, is DVKVTQSSRYLVKRTGEKVFLECVQDMDHENMFWYRQDPGLGLRLIYFSYDVKMKEKGDIPEGYSVSREKKERFSLILESASTNQTSMYLCASSRGQGFDEQYFGPGTRLTVT.

This CDR3 is CASSKGQGLYAEAFF. The DNA for the CDR3 is TGTGCCAGCAGTAAGGGACAGGGATTATATGCTGAAGCTTTCTTT. The chain employs TRBV9 and TRBJ1-1; 9 positions match TRBD1. This CDR3 region has 15 residues. Per germline, CDR1 SGDLS and CDR2 YYNGEE. The V gene end was trimmed by 5 bases and the J gene end by 6 bases; junction bases not matched to a gene: 11.

The chain is built from TRBV27 and TRBJ2-7; 8 bases line up with TRBD1. The V and J ends lost 7 bases and 8 bases, in that order; junction bases with no gene match: 16. This CDR3 comprises 15 residues. CDR1 is MNHEY, CDR2 SMNVEV, per germline (reference sequence). CDR3 coding DNA: TGTGCCAGCACCTCGATAGACAGGGGCCCTCGGAAGCAGTACTTC. Its protein product is CASTSIDRGPRKQYF.

This clone was counted a single time. This chain links TRBV25-1 with TRBJ2-7; possibly TRBD1 for D (6 bases). CDR3 size: 11 residues. V lost 3 bases to trimming and J lost 6 bases, with 6 bases between them. Germline CDR1 and CDR2: MGHDK and SYGVNS. The CDR3 nucleotides are TGTGCCAGCAGTGACAGGGGCGAGCAGTACTTC. It is translated as CASSDRGEQYF.

V and J are TRBV29-1 and TRBJ2-2, with TRBD1 matching 10 bases. The CDR3 is 15 amino acids. Germline V lookup: CDR1 SQVTM, CDR2 ANQGSEA. V lost 2 bases to trimming and J lost 3 bases; unmatched junction nucleotides: 3. CDR3: CSVELGQGDTGELFF. The CDR3 DNA reads as TGCAGCGTTGAACTAGGACAGGGGGACACCGGGGAGCTGTTTTTT.

The V and J genes are TRBV29-1 and TRBJ2-2; TRBD1 matches 9 bases. V shed 7 bases and J 4 bases; nucleotides not matched to a gene: 7. Germline V CDR1 and CDR2: SQVTM, ANQGSEA. The CDR3 contains 14 residues. Here the CDR3 DNA reads TGCAGCGGGTGGGGACAGGGCCCCACCGGGGAGCTGTTTTTT. This encodes CSGWGQGPTGELFF.

V and J are TRBV27 and TRBJ2-3, with 10 bases identical to TRBD2. The CDR3 contains 16 residues. Germline CDR1 is MNHEY and CDR2 is SMNVEV (reference sequence). V trimming: 2 bases; J trimming: 4 bases; junction bases outside the gene matches: 6. CDR3 loop: CASSLRTSGKPDTQYF. The CDR3 bases are TGTGCCAGCAGTTTAAGAACTAGCGGGAAGCCAGATACGCAGTATTTT.

The chain recombines TRBV5-8 with TRBJ2-3; 7 positions agree with TRBD1. The CDR3 consists of 16 residues. Germline loops: CDR1 SGHTS, CDR2 YDEGEE. V lost 5 bases, J lost 5 bases, and 14 bases stayed unmatched. DNA of the CDR3: TGTGCCAGCAGTCGGGACCGGGACAGCCAAGAAGATACGCAGTATTTT. It specifies CASSRDRDSQEDTQYF. The variable domain in full, completed from reference TRBV5-8 and TRBJ2-3, reads EAGVTQSPTHLIKTRGQQATLRCSPISGHTSVYWYQQALGLGLQFLLWYDEGEERNRGNFPPRFSGRQFPNYSSELNVNALELEDSALYLCASSRDRDSQEDTQYFGPGTRLTVL.

The chain recombines TRBV27 with TRBJ2-5; 14 positions match TRBD2. This CDR3 is built from 20 residues. Germline V gene data show CDR1 as MNHEY and CDR2 as SMNVEV (reference sequence). V lost 5 bases, J lost 5 bases, and 19 bases stayed unmatched. In DNA form, the CDR3 reads TGTGCCAGCAGTCCTTCCGGGACTAGCGGGAGTCAGATAGAATTGGAGACCCAGTACTTC. This gives the protein CASSPSGTSGSQIELETQYF.

V usage is TRBV14 and J usage is TRBJ2-7; 8 nucleotides agree with TRBD1. CDR1 SGHDN and CDR2 FVKESK come from the germline V gene. V was clipped by 0 bases and J by 6 bases; unmatched bases: 4. This CDR3 region has 14 residues. The CDR3 DNA reads as TGTGCCAGCAGCCAAGAAGGACAGGGTCGCGAGCAGTACTTC. Its protein is CASSQEGQGREQYF.

This clone has a handful of counts. The chain carries TRBV14 and TRBJ2-3, with 7 positions matching TRBD1. The CDR3 is 11 residues long. V shed 10 bases and J 6 bases; nucleotides not matched to a gene: 4. CDR1 SGHDN and CDR2 FVKESK come from the germline V gene. CDR3 amino acids: CATTQGDTQYF. The CDR3 DNA sequence: TGTGCCACCACACAGGGGGATACGCAGTATTTT. Drawing the rest from reference TRBV14 and TRBJ2-3, the complete variable domain is EAGVTQFPSHSVIEKGQTVTLRCDPISGHDNLYWYRRVMGKEIKFLLHFVKESKQDESGMPNNRFLAERTGGTYSTLKVQPAELEDSGVYFCATTQGDTQYFGPGTRLTVL.

This chain links TRBV15 with TRBJ2-7; D is possibly TRBD1 (5 bases). The CDR3 covers 18 residues. Looked up from germline, CDR1 is LNHNV and CDR2 is YYDKDF (reference sequence). V gave up 4 bases and J gave up 0 bases, with 22 bases separating them. The CDR3 reads CATSKVGQSPFPSYEQYF. The CDR3 coding sequence is TGTGCCACCAGCAAAGTAGGACAAAGCCCCTTTCCCTCCTACGAGCAGTACTTC.

This rearrangement joins TRBV27 to TRBJ2-2; D remains ambiguous. Germline V gene data show CDR1 as MNHEY and CDR2 as SMNVEV (reference sequence). V was clipped by 5 bases and J by 0 bases, with 4 bases between them. The CDR3 contains 13 residues. The CDR3 sequence: CASSPTNTGELFF. CDR3 in DNA: TGTGCCAGCAGTCCTACGAACACCGGGGAGCTGTTTTTT.

The chain recombines TRBV28 with TRBJ1-2; the D is unclear. This CDR3 has 14 residues. The germline V and J ends were trimmed by 2 bases and 2 bases, with 9 bases remaining between them. From germline, CDR1 is MDHEN and CDR2 SYDVKM. CDR3 coding DNA: TGTGCCAGCAGTTTAGCTGGCAGGAACTATGGCTACACCTTC. It yields the protein CASSLAGRNYGYTF.

The genes are TRBV28 and TRBJ2-5, with D tentatively TRBD1 (5 bases). The CDR3 has 12 amino acids. V was clipped by 8 bases and J by 2 bases, with 9 bases between them. Germline V CDR1 and CDR2: MDHEN, SYDVKM. As DNA, the CDR3 is TGTGCCAGCTCAAGGGGTCAAGAGACCCAGTACTTC. This codes for CASSRGQETQYF.

The V gene is TRBV5-8, the J gene TRBJ2-7, with 8 bases identical to TRBD2. V was clipped by 4 bases and J by 3 bases; unmatched bases: 12. The germline V gene has CDR1 SGHTS and CDR2 YDEGEE. The CDR3 covers 16 residues. The CDR3 here is CASSEPLTSGNYEQYF. CDR3 sequence (DNA): TGTGCCAGCAGCGAACCGCTAACTAGCGGCAACTACGAGCAGTACTTC.

This chain uses TRBV29-1 with TRBJ2-1, with 9 bases matching TRBD1. There are 14 residues in the CDR3. Trimming took 4 bases from V and 5 from J; bases not matched to a gene: 6. The germline gives CDR1 SQVTM, CDR2 ANQGSEA. The CDR3 bases are TGCAGCGTTGTTTGGGACAGGGTAGACAATGAGCAGTTCTTC. It yields the protein CSVVWDRVDNEQFF.

V gene TRBV18 combines with J gene TRBJ2-2; 9 bases are shared with TRBD1. The junction had 6 bases not matched to a gene; V was cut back by 1 base and J by 3 bases. Per the germline V gene, CDR1 is KGHSH and CDR2 is LQKENI. This CDR3 has 17 amino acids. The CDR3 loop is CASSPHPGTGYTGELFF. Here the CDR3 DNA reads TGTGCCAGCTCACCACACCCCGGGACAGGGTACACCGGGGAGCTGTTTTTT.

The chain recombines TRBV27 with TRBJ2-5; D is perhaps TRBD1 (6 bases). CDR3 length: 14 residues. V was pared by 3 bases and J by 4 bases, with 12 bases between. Germline values: CDR1 MNHEY, CDR2 SMNVEV (reference sequence). Here the CDR3 reads CASSLGAGRETQYF. The CDR3 nucleotides are TGTGCCAGCAGTTTGGGGGCAGGGAGAGAGACCCAGTACTTC.

The genes are TRBV29-1 and TRBJ2-6, with 7 bases fitting TRBD1. CDR3 length: 18 amino acids. Germline V lookup: CDR1 SQVTM, CDR2 ANQGSEA. With 6 bases clipped from V and 0 bases from J, the junction kept 14 bases outside the gene matches. The CDR3 sequence is CSVKLDREPHSGANVLTF. The DNA for the CDR3 is TGCAGCGTCAAACTCGACAGGGAACCACACTCTGGGGCCAACGTCCTGACTTTC.

V and J are TRBV27 and TRBJ2-7; TRBD1 might be the D (6 bases). V lost 2 bases and J lost 3, with 11 bases in between. Germline CDR1 is MNHEY and CDR2 is SMNVEV (reference sequence). The CDR3 spans 14 residues. CDR3 in amino acids: CASSLGRGHYEQYF. The CDR3, as DNA: TGTGCCAGCAGTTTAGGCAGGGGCCACTACGAGCAGTACTTC.

The V call is TRBV5-4, the J call TRBJ2-3; a possible D gene is TRBD2 (5 bases). The V and J ends lost 4 bases and 5 bases respectively, with 11 bases between them. The CDR3 consists of 13 residues. Germline-derived CDR1 and CDR2 are SGHNT and YYREEE (reference sequence). This CDR3 is CASSHRAGDTQYF. The CDR3 DNA sequence: TGTGCCAGCAGCCATCGGGCGGGAGATACGCAGTATTTT.

The chain carries TRBV10-3 and TRBJ2-1; TRBD2 aligns across 14 bases. The CDR3 spans 14 residues. The trim removed 11 bases at V and 7 bases at J, leaving 7 bases unmatched. Looked up from germline, CDR1 is ENHRY and CDR2 is SYGVKD. The CDR3 DNA reads TGTGCCGCCAGGGGACTAGCGGGAGTTAATGAGCAGTTCTTC. It yields the protein CAARGLAGVNEQFF.

In its sample, this clone was seen once. The chain couples TRBV27 to TRBJ2-7, with 7 bases identical to TRBD2. Germline CDR1 MNHEY, CDR2 SMNVEV (reference sequence). Trimming removed 6 bases from V and 4 bases from J; junction bases left unmatched: 15. The CDR3 extends over 16 amino acids. CDR3 nucleotide sequence: TGTGCCAGCAGGAGCGCGGGGGACCAGGCTCGGTACGAGCAGTACTTC. Translation gives CASRSAGDQARYEQYF.

The chain is built from TRBV14 and TRBJ2-7, with D possibly matching TRBD2 (7 bases). Germline assignment: CDR1 SGHDN and CDR2 FVKESK. The CDR3 is 18 amino acids. With 3 bases removed from V and 2 bases from J, the gap between germline ends came to 23 bases. CDR3 sequence: CASSHERGAGVGAYEQYF. In DNA form, the CDR3 reads TGTGCCAGCAGCCATGAAAGGGGGGCGGGAGTGGGGGCCTACGAGCAGTACTTC.